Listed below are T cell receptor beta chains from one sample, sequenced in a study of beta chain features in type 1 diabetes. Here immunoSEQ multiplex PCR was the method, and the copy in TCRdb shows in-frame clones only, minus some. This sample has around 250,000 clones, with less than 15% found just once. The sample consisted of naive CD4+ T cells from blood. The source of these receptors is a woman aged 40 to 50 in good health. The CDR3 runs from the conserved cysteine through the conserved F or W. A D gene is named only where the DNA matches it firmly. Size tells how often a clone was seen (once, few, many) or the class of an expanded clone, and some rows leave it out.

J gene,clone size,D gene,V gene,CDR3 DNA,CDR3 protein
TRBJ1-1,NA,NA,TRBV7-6,TGTGCCAGCGCAATCTCCTCCCGGGTCGGGAGTATTGGCGCTGAAGCTTTCTTT,CASAISSRVGSIGAEAFF
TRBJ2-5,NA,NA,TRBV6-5,TGTGCCAGCACCCAACTGGAGACCCAGTACTTC,CASTQLETQYF
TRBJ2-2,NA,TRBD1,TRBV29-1,TGCAGCGTCGAGTTGGGACAGGGACACACCGGGGAGCTGTTTTTT,CSVELGQGHTGELFF
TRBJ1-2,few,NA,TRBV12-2,TGTGCAAGTCGCTTAGTTACAGCTAACTATGGCTACACCTTC,CASRLVTANYGYTF
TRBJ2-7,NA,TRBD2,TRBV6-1,TGTGCCAGCAGTGAGCCGACTAGCCTCGTGAACGAGCAGTACTTC,CASSEPTSLVNEQYF
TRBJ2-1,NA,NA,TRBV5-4,TGTGCCAGCACCCTAGGTGTCGGGGCGGGGAACAATGAGCAGTTCTTC,CASTLGVGAGNNEQFF
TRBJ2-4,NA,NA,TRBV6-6,TGTGCCAGCCGACCAGAGGGCATAGCCAAAAACATTCAGTACTTC,CASRPEGIAKNIQYF
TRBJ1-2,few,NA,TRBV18,TGTGCCAGCTCACCACTCGCGGGGAGGGGCGACTATGGCTACACCTTC,CASSPLAGRGDYGYTF
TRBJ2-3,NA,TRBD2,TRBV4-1,TGCGCCAGCAGCCGGAGAAGCGGGGGGGCCGCAGATACGCAGTATTTT,CASSRRSGGAADTQYF
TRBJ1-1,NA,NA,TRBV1,TGCACCAGCAGCCAAGATAAATGGGACAGGGTGATCCGCGCTTTCTTT,CTSSQDKWDRVIRAFF
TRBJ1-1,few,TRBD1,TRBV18,TGTGCCAGCTCACCGACAGGGGCCACTGAAGCTTTCTTT,CASSPTGATEAFF
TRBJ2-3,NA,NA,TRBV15,TGTGCCACCAGCCCCGCAGGGTACGGGACAGATACGCAGTATTTT,CATSPAGYGTDTQYF
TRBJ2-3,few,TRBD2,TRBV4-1,TGCGCCAGCAACCCCCGTGGGGGGGTTGTAGATACGCAGTATTTT,CASNPRGGVVDTQYF
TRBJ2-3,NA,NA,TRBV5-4,TGTGCCAGCAGAACCTTAGAGGATACGCAGTATTTT,CASRTLEDTQYF
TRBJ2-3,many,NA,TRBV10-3,TGTGCCATCAGTAAACTAGGGGATACGCAGTATTTT,CAISKLGDTQYF
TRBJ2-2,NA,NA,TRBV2,TGTGCCAGCAGTGAGGCGGGGGCCTCCGGGGAGCTGTTTTTT,CASSEAGASGELFF
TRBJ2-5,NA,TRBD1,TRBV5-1,TGCGCCAGCAGCTCCAGGACAGGAAATCTCCAAGAGACCCAGTACTTC,CASSSRTGNLQETQYF
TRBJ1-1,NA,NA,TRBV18,TGTGCCAGCTCACCACTCTCCGGACAGGAAGCTTTCTTT,CASSPLSGQEAFF
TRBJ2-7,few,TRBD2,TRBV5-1,TGCGCCAGCAGCTTCGGGGGGGTACTCTCCTACGAGCAGTACTTC,CASSFGGVLSYEQYF
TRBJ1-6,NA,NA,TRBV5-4,TGTGCCTACGCCGGGAGAGGGGAGAATTCACCCCTCCACTTT,CAYAGRGENSPLHF
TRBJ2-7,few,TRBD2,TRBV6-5,TGTGCCAGCGCCGGGACTAGCGTCTCCTACGAGCAGTACTTC,CASAGTSVSYEQYF
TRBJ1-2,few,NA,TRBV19,TGTGCCAGTAGCCCCGTAGCTAGCTATGGCTACACCTTC,CASSPVASYGYTF
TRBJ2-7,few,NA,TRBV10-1,TGCGCCAGCAGCCAGACAGGTCTTGCCTTCGACGAGCAGTACTTC,CASSQTGLAFDEQYF
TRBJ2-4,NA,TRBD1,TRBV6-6,TGTGCCAGCGAAAGCGACAGGGGGTGGAACATTCAGTACTTC,CASESDRGWNIQYF
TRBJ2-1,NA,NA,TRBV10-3,TGTGGGGCCGGGGGAACCATCAATGAGCAGTTCTTC,CGAGGTINEQFF
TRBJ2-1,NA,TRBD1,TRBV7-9,TGTGCCAGCAGCTACCCAAGGACAGGGTTGCGCAACAATGAGCAGTTCTTC,CASSYPRTGLRNNEQFF
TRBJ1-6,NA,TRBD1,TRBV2,TGTGCCAGCAGGACCGGGACAGGGAGATCACCCCTCCACTTT,CASRTGTGRSPLHF
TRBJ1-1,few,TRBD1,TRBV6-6,TGTGCCTACAGGGGAGGAATGAACACTGAAGCTTTCTTT,CAYRGGMNTEAFF
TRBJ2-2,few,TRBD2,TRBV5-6,TGTGCCAGCAGCGTGATAGCGGGGAGGAACACCGGGGAGCTGTTTTTT,CASSVIAGRNTGELFF
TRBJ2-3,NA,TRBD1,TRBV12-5,TGTGCTAGTGGTTTGGAGACAGGGGTAGATACGCAGTATTTT,CASGLETGVDTQYF
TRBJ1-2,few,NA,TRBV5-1,TGCGCCAGCAGCTTGGAGACATCTAACTATGGCTACACCTTC,CASSLETSNYGYTF
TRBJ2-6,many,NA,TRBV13,TGTGCCAGCACCCCCCGAGGTCCTGGGGCCAACGTCCTGACTTTC,CASTPRGPGANVLTF
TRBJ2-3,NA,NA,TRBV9,TGTGCCAGCAGCTCGTCGGCCCTCGGCGGGGATAGCACAGATACGCAGTATTTT,CASSSSALGGDSTDTQYF
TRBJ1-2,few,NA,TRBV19,TGTGCCAGTAAAGAACAGGGACGGAACTATGGCTACACCTTC,CASKEQGRNYGYTF
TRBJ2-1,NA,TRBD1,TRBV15,TGTGCCACCAGCAGACAGGGACAGGGAGGCCTTGAGCAGTTCTTC,CATSRQGQGGLEQFF
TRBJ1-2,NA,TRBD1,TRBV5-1,TGCGCCAGCAGCCCGGGACAGGCCCGTGATGGCTACACCTTC,CASSPGQARDGYTF
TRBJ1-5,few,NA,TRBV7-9,TGTGCCAGCAGCCCGACTTATAGCAATCAGCCCCAGCATTTT,CASSPTYSNQPQHF
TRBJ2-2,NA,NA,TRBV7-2,TGTGCCAGCAGCGTCAGGGGCACCGGGGAGCTGTTTTTT,CASSVRGTGELFF
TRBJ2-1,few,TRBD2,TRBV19,TGTGCCAGTAGTTTCGGCTTAGCGGGGGGCCACAATGAGCAGTTCTTC,CASSFGLAGGHNEQFF
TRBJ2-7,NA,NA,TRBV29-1,TGCAGCGTTCGAAAAGGGGGGGCCTACGAGCAGTACTTC,CSVRKGGAYEQYF
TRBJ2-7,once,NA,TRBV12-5,TGTGCTAGCGAAGCGGACGCTGCCTACGAGCAGTACTTC,CASEADAAYEQYF
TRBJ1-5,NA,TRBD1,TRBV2,TGTGCCAGCAGCTGGGACAGGGGGCAGAGGCAGCCCCAGCATTTT,CASSWDRGQRQPQHF
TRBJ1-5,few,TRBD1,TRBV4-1,TGCGCCAGCAGCCAAGACATGGGACAGCTAACCCATAGCAATCAGCCCCAGCATTTT,CASSQDMGQLTHSNQPQHF
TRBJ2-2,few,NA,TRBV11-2,TGTGCCAGCAGCTTAATCCAGGGAAACACCGGGGAGCTGTTTTTT,CASSLIQGNTGELFF
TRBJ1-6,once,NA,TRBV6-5,TGTGCCAGCAGTTACGACTTACCGGGACTGCCCTACTTT,CASSYDLPGLPYF
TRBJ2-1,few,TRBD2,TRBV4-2,TGTGCCAGCAGCCGAGCCGTAGCGGGGGCCGTGAACAATGAGCAGTTCTTC,CASSRAVAGAVNNEQFF
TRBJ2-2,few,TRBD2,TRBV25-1,TGTGCCAGCAGTGCCCGCCTAGCGGGGACCACCGGGGAGCTGTTTTTT,CASSARLAGTTGELFF